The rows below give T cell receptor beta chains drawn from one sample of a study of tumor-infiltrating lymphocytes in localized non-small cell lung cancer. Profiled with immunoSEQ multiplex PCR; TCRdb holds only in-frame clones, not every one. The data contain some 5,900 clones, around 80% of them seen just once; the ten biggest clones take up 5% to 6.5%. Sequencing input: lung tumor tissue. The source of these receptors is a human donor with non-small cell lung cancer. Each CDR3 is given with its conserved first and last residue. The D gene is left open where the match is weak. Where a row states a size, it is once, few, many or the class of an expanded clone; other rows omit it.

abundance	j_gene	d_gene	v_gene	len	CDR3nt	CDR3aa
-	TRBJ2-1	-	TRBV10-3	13	TGTGCCATCAGGGAGGACTACTCCAATGAGCAGTTCTTC	CAIREDYSNEQFF
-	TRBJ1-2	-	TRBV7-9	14	TGTGCCAGCAGCCACGCAGACAGAGACTATGGCTACACCTTC	CASSHADRDYGYTF
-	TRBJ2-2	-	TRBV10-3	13	TGTGCCATCAGTGAACTAGGTGGCGGGGAGCTGTTTTTT	CAISELGGGELFF
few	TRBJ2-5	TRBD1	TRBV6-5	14	TGTGCCAGCAGTACGGACAGGGGGCATGGGACCCAGTACTTC	CASSTDRGHGTQYF
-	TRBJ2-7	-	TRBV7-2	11	TGTGCCAGCAGCCCGCTCGGCGAGCAGTACTTC	CASSPLGEQYF
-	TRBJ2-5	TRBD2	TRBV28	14	TGTGCCAGCAGACTACGCGGGGGGCAAGAGACCCAGTACTTC	CASRLRGGQETQYF
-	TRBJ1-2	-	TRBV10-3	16	TGTGCCATCAGTGGGCAGATGCGGGGGGCTGATGGAGGCTACACCTTC	CAISGQMRGADGGYTF
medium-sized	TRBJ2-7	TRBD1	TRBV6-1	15	TGTGCCAGCAGTGAAACGACAGGGGAGGCGTACGAGCAGTACTTC	CASSETTGEAYEQYF
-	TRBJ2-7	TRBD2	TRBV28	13	TGTGCCAGCAGTTTTAATCGGGAGGGCGAGCAGTACTTC	CASSFNREGEQYF
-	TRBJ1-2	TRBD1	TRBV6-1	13	TGTGCCAGCAGGTGGGACAGGGGTAATGGCTACACCTTC	CASRWDRGNGYTF
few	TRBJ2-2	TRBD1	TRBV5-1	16	TGCGCCAGCAGCTTCTCGGGACAGGGCTACACCGGGGAGCTGTTTTTT	CASSFSGQGYTGELFF
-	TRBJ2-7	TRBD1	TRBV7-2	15	TGTGCCAGCAGCTTAGTCCGGGACAGGTTCTACGAGCAGTACTTC	CASSLVRDRFYEQYF
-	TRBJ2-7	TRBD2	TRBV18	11	TGTGCCAGCTCACCGGGGGGGGAGCAGTACTTC	CASSPGGEQYF
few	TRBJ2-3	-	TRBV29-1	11	TGCAGCGTGCTACCTAGCGATACGCAGTATTTT	CSVLPSDTQYF
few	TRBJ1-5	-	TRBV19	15	TGTGCCAGTAGTATTTCCAGACAGGGCAATCAGCCCCAGCATTTT	CASSISRQGNQPQHF
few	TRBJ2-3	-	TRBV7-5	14	TGTGCCAGAAGCCCCCACAGGGCGACAGATACGCAGTATTTT	CARSPHRATDTQYF
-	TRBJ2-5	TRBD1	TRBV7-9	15	TGTGCCAGCAGCTACACAGGGGGCCACCAAGAGACCCAGTACTTC	CASSYTGGHQETQYF
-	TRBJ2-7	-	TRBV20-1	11	TGCAGTGCTAGAGACAGCTACGAGCAGTACTTC	CSARDSYEQYF
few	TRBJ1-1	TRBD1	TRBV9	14	TGTGCCAGCAGCGAACAGGGGGCAGGGACTGAAGCTTTCTTT	CASSEQGAGTEAFF
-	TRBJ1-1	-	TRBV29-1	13	TGCAGCGTTCAGGACGGCATGAACACTGAAGCTTTCTTT	CSVQDGMNTEAFF
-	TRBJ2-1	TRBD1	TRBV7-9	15	TGTGCCAGCAGCTCCTGGGACAGGGGGACGCATGAGCAGTTCTTC	CASSSWDRGTHEQFF
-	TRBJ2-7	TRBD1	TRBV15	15	TGTGCCACCAGCAAAATAGGACAGGGTTCCTACGAGCAGTACTTC	CATSKIGQGSYEQYF
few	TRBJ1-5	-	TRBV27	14	TGTGCCAGCAGTGCGGGGACGGAAAATCAGCCCCAGCATTTT	CASSAGTENQPQHF
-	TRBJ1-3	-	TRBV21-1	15	TGTGCCAACACAGGAGGGGAACCTGCTGGAAACACCATATATTTT	CANTGGEPAGNTIYF